Listed below are T cell receptor beta chains from one sample, sequenced in a study of STAT5B mutations in CD4+ large granular lymphocyte leukemia. Only in-frame clones appear in the TCRdb table, and some are missing; sequencing was by immunoSEQ multiplex PCR. The sample holds around 47,000 clones, about 80% seen once. Sequenced sample: CD4+ T cells from blood buffy coats. The receptors come from a human donor in good health. Both conserved end residues are part of each CDR3. Each record gives: V gene, D gene, clone size, J gene, CDR3 DNA, CDR3 protein. A D gene is named only where the DNA matches it firmly. For some rows the clone size is stated as once, few or many, or as a class when expanded; others skip it.

v_gene: TRBV19
d_gene: NA
abundance: NA
j_gene: TRBJ2-1
CDR3nt: TGTGCCAGTAGTCACCCGGGGAGGACTGCCAGGAATGAGCAGTTCTTC
CDR3aa: CASSHPGRTARNEQFF

v_gene: TRBV6-1
d_gene: NA
abundance: NA
j_gene: TRBJ2-7
CDR3nt: TGTGCCAGCAGTGACCCGACTACCTCCTACGAGCAGTACTTC
CDR3aa: CASSDPTTSYEQYF

v_gene: TRBV6-5
d_gene: NA
abundance: NA
j_gene: TRBJ2-7
CDR3nt: TGTGCCAGCAGTTACGACTGGGGGTCCTACGAGCAGTACTTC
CDR3aa: CASSYDWGSYEQYF

v_gene: TRBV6-5
d_gene: TRBD1
abundance: NA
j_gene: TRBJ2-7
CDR3nt: TGTGCCAGCAGTTCGGGACAGAACTACGAGCAGTACTTC
CDR3aa: CASSSGQNYEQYF

v_gene: TRBV7-9
d_gene: NA
abundance: few
j_gene: TRBJ1-5
CDR3nt: TGTGCCAGCAGCTCCAACGGGGGGCTCGGCAATCAGCCCCAGCATTTT
CDR3aa: CASSSNGGLGNQPQHF

v_gene: TRBV28
d_gene: NA
abundance: NA
j_gene: TRBJ1-2
CDR3nt: TGTGCCAGCAGTGATGGGACCCTAGCTAACTATGGCTACACCTTC
CDR3aa: CASSDGTLANYGYTF

v_gene: TRBV4-2
d_gene: NA
abundance: NA
j_gene: TRBJ2-5
CDR3nt: TGTGCCAGCAGCCAACACCCGCAAGAGACCCAGTACTTC
CDR3aa: CASSQHPQETQYF

v_gene: TRBV5-1
d_gene: NA
abundance: NA
j_gene: TRBJ1-1
CDR3nt: TGCGCCAGCAGCTTGGAGGCGGATGACACTGAAGCTTTCTTT
CDR3aa: CASSLEADDTEAFF

v_gene: TRBV29-1
d_gene: TRBD1
abundance: NA
j_gene: TRBJ2-1
CDR3nt: TGCAGCTCCTCTTTACTTCCGGGACAGGGGCAAAACAATGAGCAGTTCTTC
CDR3aa: CSSSLLPGQGQNNEQFF

v_gene: TRBV2
d_gene: TRBD1
abundance: NA
j_gene: TRBJ1-3
CDR3nt: TGTGCCAGCAGGGACCCGACAAGGGGGCTTGGAAACACCATATATTTT
CDR3aa: CASRDPTRGLGNTIYF

v_gene: TRBV7-9
d_gene: TRBD1
abundance: NA
j_gene: TRBJ2-2
CDR3nt: TGTGCCAGCAGCCCTCCCGGGACAGCGAACACCGGGGAGCTGTTTTTT
CDR3aa: CASSPPGTANTGELFF

v_gene: TRBV10-3
d_gene: TRBD1
abundance: NA
j_gene: TRBJ1-3
CDR3nt: TGTGCCATCAGAAAGACAGGGAATGGAAACACCATATATTTT
CDR3aa: CAIRKTGNGNTIYF

v_gene: TRBV29-1
d_gene: NA
abundance: NA
j_gene: TRBJ1-1
CDR3nt: TGCAGCGTTGTAGGGAGGGTAATGAACACTGAAGCTTTCTTT
CDR3aa: CSVVGRVMNTEAFF

v_gene: TRBV4-1
d_gene: NA
abundance: NA
j_gene: TRBJ1-5
CDR3nt: TGCGCCAGCAGCCAAGCTCCAGACAGGATGGGTCAGCCCCAGCATTTT
CDR3aa: CASSQAPDRMGQPQHF

v_gene: TRBV6-1
d_gene: TRBD2
abundance: NA
j_gene: TRBJ2-3
CDR3nt: TGTGCCAGCAGTGGGCTAGCGGGAGGGCTAGATACGCAGTATTTT
CDR3aa: CASSGLAGGLDTQYF

v_gene: TRBV6-5
d_gene: TRBD1
abundance: NA
j_gene: TRBJ1-1
CDR3nt: TGTGCCAGCAGTAGACAGGGTGAAGCTTTCTTT
CDR3aa: CASSRQGEAFF

v_gene: TRBV4-1
d_gene: TRBD1
abundance: NA
j_gene: TRBJ2-1
CDR3nt: TGCGCCAGCAGCCAAGGCGGGACAGGGGGCGATGAGCAGTTCTTC
CDR3aa: CASSQGGTGGDEQFF

v_gene: TRBV11-3
d_gene: NA
abundance: NA
j_gene: TRBJ2-1
CDR3nt: TGTGCCAGCAGCTTAGATCGGGTTGAGCAGTTCTTC
CDR3aa: CASSLDRVEQFF

v_gene: TRBV7-9
d_gene: NA
abundance: few
j_gene: TRBJ2-2
CDR3nt: TGTGCCAGCACCCTATCCTGGACCGGGGAGCTGTTTTTT
CDR3aa: CASTLSWTGELFF

v_gene: TRBV7-9
d_gene: TRBD1
abundance: NA
j_gene: TRBJ2-4
CDR3nt: TGTGCCAGCAGCGTACAGGGGGTTGAGGGAAACATTCAGTACTTC
CDR3aa: CASSVQGVEGNIQYF

v_gene: TRBV5-6
d_gene: TRBD1
abundance: NA
j_gene: TRBJ2-2
CDR3nt: TGTGCCAGCAGCCGACGTACAGGGGCGAACACCGGGGAGCTGTTTTTT
CDR3aa: CASSRRTGANTGELFF

v_gene: TRBV6-5
d_gene: NA
abundance: NA
j_gene: TRBJ2-7
CDR3nt: TGTGCCAGCAGACAGGGAAACTACGAGCAGTACTTC
CDR3aa: CASRQGNYEQYF

v_gene: TRBV30
d_gene: NA
abundance: NA
j_gene: TRBJ1-1
CDR3nt: TGTGCCTGGATGGTGTCGTACACTGAAGCTTTCTTT
CDR3aa: CAWMVSYTEAFF

v_gene: TRBV7-9
d_gene: NA
abundance: NA
j_gene: TRBJ2-3
CDR3nt: TGTGCCAGCAGCTTAGAATCTAGCCCAGATACGCAGTATTTT
CDR3aa: CASSLESSPDTQYF

v_gene: TRBV7-9
d_gene: TRBD1
abundance: NA
j_gene: TRBJ2-4
CDR3nt: TGTGCCAGCAGCTTATATCGGGACAGGCGCTATATCCAGTACTTC
CDR3aa: CASSLYRDRRYIQYF

v_gene: TRBV19
d_gene: NA
abundance: once
j_gene: TRBJ2-3
CDR3nt: TGTGCCAGTAGTACCAGGACCTTTACAGATACGCAGTATTTT
CDR3aa: CASSTRTFTDTQYF